Listed below are T cell receptor beta chains from one sample, sequenced in a study of neurological immune-mediated disorders. One entry per CDR3 protein, called by TCRdb with MiXCR from the 5' RACE reads. The sample lists under 80,000 distinct CDR3 sequences, 4% to 6% occurring once. Sequencing was done on a sample of PBMCs. The receptors shown here come from a woman aged 45-60 years with multiple sclerosis. Each CDR3 is given with its conserved first and last residue. The D gene is left open where the match is weak. The size field is filled for only some rows; it gives once, few, many or a size class.

V gene,clone size,J gene,D gene,CDR3 DNA,CDR3 protein
TRBV5-1,many,TRBJ1-2,TRBD1,TGCGCCAGCAGCTGGGACAGGGTGGAGTATGGCTACACCTTC,CASSWDRVEYGYTF
TRBV29-1,many,TRBJ1-2,NA,TGCAGCGTTGGGGATGGCTACACCTTC,CSVGDGYTF
TRBV3-1,few,TRBJ1-1,NA,TGTGCCAGCAGCCAAAGACCCCACAGGGAGGGGATGAACACTGAAGCTTTCTTT,CASSQRPHREGMNTEAFF
TRBV7-9,many,TRBJ2-6,TRBD1,TGTGCCAGCAGCTTAAGACAGGGAGTAGTGGGGGCCAACGTCCTGACTTTC,CASSLRQGVVGANVLTF
TRBV7-2,many,TRBJ1-4,NA,TGTGCCAGCAGCCACCGCCGGGGAGGGGTGGAAAAACTGTTTTTT,CASSHRRGGVEKLFF
TRBV18,many,TRBJ2-4,TRBD1,TGTGCCAGCTCGTGGGACAGGGTGGACATTCAGTACTTC,CASSWDRVDIQYF
TRBV28,many,TRBJ1-1,NA,TGTGCCAGTTTAAGTAGGGGAATGAACACTGAAGCTTTCTTT,CASLSRGMNTEAFF
TRBV12-3/TRBV12-4,many,TRBJ1-6,TRBD1,TGTGCCAGCACCCAAGGGACAGGGTTGAATTCACCCCTCCACTTT,CASTQGTGLNSPLHF
TRBV28,many,TRBJ1-1,NA,TGTGCCAGCAGTTCCCCAGGGATCGGCACTGAAGCTTTCTTT,CASSSPGIGTEAFF
TRBV20-1,many,TRBJ1-5,NA,TGCAGTGCTAGAGGGGATAGCAATCAGCCCCAGCATTTT,CSARGDSNQPQHF
TRBV9,NA,TRBJ2-7,TRBD1,TGTGCCAGCAGCGTAGGTACGGGACAGGGGTTCAACGAGCAGTACTTC,CASSVGTGQGFNEQYF
TRBV7-2,many,TRBJ2-1,TRBD2,TGTGCCAGCAGCTCATCGGGCGGGGGGGCCGGTGAGCAGTTCTTC,CASSSSGGGAGEQFF
TRBV5-1,many,TRBJ2-5,TRBD2,TGCGCCAGCAGCTTGAATTGGGGGGGACAAGAGACCCAGTACTTC,CASSLNWGGQETQYF
TRBV5-1,many,TRBJ2-3,NA,TGCGCCAGCAGCCTTACTACCCGAGTCGCAGATACGCAGTATTTT,CASSLTTRVADTQYF
TRBV4-3,medium-sized,TRBJ2-7,TRBD1,TGCGCCAGCAGCCAAGGGCAAGGGCCAGGGGGAGTGAACGAGCAGTACTTC,CASSQGQGPGGVNEQYF
TRBV24-1,few,TRBJ2-5,TRBD2,TGTGCCACCAGTTCGTTACCGGGAAAGGGAGGGGAGACCCAGTACTTC,CATSSLPGKGGETQYF
TRBV7-8,few,TRBJ2-7,NA,TGTGCCAGCAGCTTAGGATTTCAGGGAGGAGAGCAGTACTTC,CASSLGFQGGEQYF
TRBV9,many,TRBJ2-1,NA,TGTGCCAGCAGCGTAGCCGAGGGACCACTTCAAAATGAGCAGTTCTTC,CASSVAEGPLQNEQFF
TRBV5-1,many,TRBJ2-3,NA,TGCGCCAGCAGCGACAGTACTAGCACAGATACGCAGTATTTT,CASSDSTSTDTQYF
TRBV12-3/TRBV12-4,many,TRBJ1-5,NA,TGTGCCAGCAGCCTAGAGGGCAGGGTCGCTCAGCCCCAGCATTTT,CASSLEGRVAQPQHF
TRBV12-3/TRBV12-4,NA,TRBJ2-2,NA,TGTGCCAGCAGTTTTAACCAGGGTTCCGGGGAGCTGTTTTTT,CASSFNQGSGELFF
TRBV18,many,TRBJ1-2,NA,TGTGCCAGCTCACGAGAGACAACCGATGGCTACACCTTC,CASSRETTDGYTF
TRBV12-3/TRBV12-4,many,TRBJ2-3,TRBD2,TGTGCCAGCAGTTCTAGCGGGGCCCAGAGGTTAGATACGCAGTATTTT,CASSSSGAQRLDTQYF
TRBV5-1,many,TRBJ2-7,NA,TGCGCCAGCAGCTTGGTTTTTAGAGCCTACGAGCAGTACTTC,CASSLVFRAYEQYF
TRBV6-5,many,TRBJ2-5,NA,TGTGCCAGCAGCCGCCCGGGCAGGGAGGCGACCCAGTACTTC,CASSRPGREATQYF
TRBV12-3/TRBV12-4,many,TRBJ2-6,TRBD1,TGTGCCAGCAGCCTTGACGGGACAGGGGGTCTTGGGGCCAACGTCCTGACTTTC,CASSLDGTGGLGANVLTF
TRBV4-3,NA,TRBJ2-3,NA,TGCGCCAGCACCCCCCGGGGGGATACGCAGTATTTT,CASTPRGDTQYF
TRBV20-1,many,TRBJ2-4,NA,TGCAGTGCTCGAGGAGGGGAAGCCAAAAACATTCAGTACTTC,CSARGGEAKNIQYF
TRBV5-1,many,TRBJ2-3,NA,TGCGCCAGCAGTAACCGCGGCAGAGATACGCAGTATTTT,CASSNRGRDTQYF
TRBV27,few,TRBJ1-5,NA,TGCACCAGCAGTCTCCGGCCGCTGCGGCCCCAGCATTTT,CTSSLRPLRPQHF
TRBV9,few,TRBJ2-2,NA,TGTGCCAGCAGCCCGCTTACTAGAAGTACCGGGGAGCTGTTTTTT,CASSPLTRSTGELFF
TRBV27,many,TRBJ2-7,TRBD1,TGTGCCAGCAGTTTATGGGACAGAAGATACGAGCAGTACTTC,CASSLWDRRYEQYF
TRBV12-3/TRBV12-4,many,TRBJ2-3,TRBD1,TGTGCCAGCCAGGGGGCATACACAGATACGCAGTATTTT,CASQGAYTDTQYF
TRBV6-6,many,TRBJ2-5,TRBD2,TGTGCCAGCAGTCCAACTACTAGCGGGGGGAGGGAGACCCAGTACTTC,CASSPTTSGGRETQYF
TRBV15,many,TRBJ2-3,TRBD1,TGTGCCACCAGCAGAGGTGGACAGGGGGCAACAGATACGCAGTATTTT,CATSRGGQGATDTQYF
TRBV28,many,TRBJ2-3,NA,TGTGCCAGCAGCCAACCCGCGGGCGGGGGCGGTACAGATACGCAGTATTTT,CASSQPAGGGGTDTQYF
TRBV10-3,many,TRBJ2-2,TRBD1,TGTGCCATCGGCCAAGGGGACAGAAACACCGGGGAGCTGTTTTTT,CAIGQGDRNTGELFF
TRBV5-1,many,TRBJ2-2,NA,TGCGCCAGCAGCCTCCTGACAGGTTTTGACGCCGGGGAGCTGTTTTTT,CASSLLTGFDAGELFF
TRBV7-9,many,TRBJ1-4,TRBD1,TGTGCCAGCAGCCAGGGGGCCGGTGAAAAACTGTTTTTT,CASSQGAGEKLFF
TRBV7-3,many,TRBJ2-1,NA,TGTGCCAGCAGCTGGGGGGGCCCGGTCAATGAGCAGTTCTTC,CASSWGGPVNEQFF
TRBV10-2,many,TRBJ2-5,TRBD2,TGCGCCAGCAGAGGGACTAGCGGGGCACAAGAGACCCAGTACTTC,CASRGTSGAQETQYF
TRBV6-2/TRBV6-3,many,TRBJ1-5,NA,TGTGCCAGCAGTTACTCCAGCTACAATCAGCCCCAGAATTTT,CASSYSSYNQPQNF
TRBV4-1,many,TRBJ2-3,NA,TGCGCCAGCAGCCGAATCCGGGACATCATCACAGATACGCAGTATTTT,CASSRIRDIITDTQYF
TRBV11-1,many,TRBJ2-3,NA,TGTGCCAGCAGCCCGTGGACTAGCACAGATACGCAGTATTTT,CASSPWTSTDTQYF
TRBV12-3/TRBV12-4,many,TRBJ1-2,TRBD1,TGTGCCAGCAGTGAGACAGGGGAGGACTATGGCTACACCTTC,CASSETGEDYGYTF
TRBV12-3/TRBV12-4,many,TRBJ2-7,NA,TGTGCCAGCAGTTTAGGCCCAGGGGTAACCTACGAGCAGTACTTC,CASSLGPGVTYEQYF
TRBV20-1,many,TRBJ1-3,NA,TGCAGTGCTAGAGATAAAGGGGAAACAGTCGGAAACACCATATATTTT,CSARDKGETVGNTIYF
TRBV5-1,many,TRBJ1-2,TRBD1,TGCGCCAGCAGCTTGTTGGGACAGGGGACTGGTACGGGTGGCTACACCTTC,CASSLLGQGTGTGGYTF
TRBV3-1,many,TRBJ2-3,NA,TGTGCCAGCAGCCCCGGACCTCGTACCCCCACAGATACGCAGTATTTT,CASSPGPRTPTDTQYF
TRBV6-6,many,TRBJ2-5,NA,TGTGCCAGCAGTTACTCGGTGGAGACCCAGTACTTC,CASSYSVETQYF
TRBV9,NA,TRBJ1-2,NA,TGTGCCAGTAGGGGGGCTTTCTATGGCTACACCTTC,CASRGAFYGYTF